The 18 T cell receptor beta chains listed next were all sequenced from one sample in a study of blood T cell repertoires in COVID-19. TCRdb keeps only in-frame clones here, not all; method: immunoSEQ multiplex PCR. Of about 44,000 clones listed, 87% were seen once; the top ten hold around 25%. Input material: peripheral blood. The receptors were sampled from an elderly woman in a cohort sampled during active or convalescent COVID-19.

This clone was seen only a few times. V and J are TRBV29-1 and TRBJ1-2, with D tentatively TRBD1 (5 bases). Germline V gene lookup returns CDR1 SQVTM and CDR2 ANQGSEA. The CDR3 has 11 residues. V lost 7 bases and J 4 bases, leaving 10 bases between the germline ends. The CDR3 here is CSGAGLYGYTF. The CDR3 DNA is TGCAGCGGGGCAGGGCTCTATGGCTACACCTTC.

This rearrangement joins TRBV5-4 to TRBJ2-1; 11 positions agree with TRBD2. This CDR3 has 17 residues. V lost 4 bases and J lost 6; bases outside the gene matches: 12. Germline CDR1 and CDR2: SGHNT and YYREEE (reference sequence). The CDR3 here is CASSQNQGTSGRNEQFF. DNA of the CDR3: TGTGCCAGCAGCCAAAACCAGGGGACTAGCGGCCGCAATGAGCAGTTCTTC.

This clone was recorded only once. The chain has TRBV7-6 and TRBJ1-3; 7 bases agree with TRBD1. The germline V gene has CDR1 SGHVS and CDR2 FNYEAQ. The trim removed 3 bases at V and 1 base at J, leaving 9 bases unmatched. The CDR3 contains 17 residues. The CDR3 sequence is CASSLKPGQYSGNTIYF. CDR3 nucleotides: TGTGCCAGCAGCTTGAAACCGGGACAGTATTCTGGAAACACCATATATTTT.

The gene calls are TRBV9 and TRBJ2-2; TRBD1 agrees at 7 bases. With V trimmed by 1 base and J by 1 base, 4 bases remained unmatched. This CDR3 spans 16 amino acids. Germline V gene sequence: CDR1 SGDLS, CDR2 YYNGEE. The CDR3 loop is CASSVSWTGNTGELFF. The CDR3 coding sequence is TGTGCCAGCAGCGTAAGTTGGACAGGGAACACCGGGGAGCTGTTTTTT.

The chain uses TRBV5-1 and TRBJ1-4; D is perhaps TRBD1 (6 bases). The germline V and J ends were trimmed by 0 bases and 8 bases, with 14 bases remaining between them. CDR1 and CDR2 (germline): SGHRS, YFSETQ. The CDR3 loop spans 15 amino acids. CDR3 residues: CASSLGGRGYEKLFF. The CDR3 bases are TGCGCCAGCAGCTTGGGGGGGCGAGGATACGAAAAACTGTTTTTT.

The chain employs TRBV27 and TRBJ2-7, with 8 bases that match TRBD1. This CDR3 has 15 amino acids. The trim removed 5 bases at V and 3 bases at J, leaving 9 bases unmatched. Germline assignment: CDR1 MNHEY and CDR2 SMNVEV (reference sequence). This CDR3 is CASSRSGGLGYEQYF. The DNA of the CDR3 is TGTGCCAGCAGTCGTTCAGGGGGCTTAGGCTACGAGCAGTACTTC.

The V and J genes are TRBV6-5 and TRBJ1-2; possible D gene TRBD1, 5 bases. CDR3 size: 15 residues. Trimming shortened V by 0 bases and J by 8 bases, and 16 bases separated the two germline ends. Germline CDR1 is MNHEY and CDR2 is SVGAGI. The CDR3 coding sequence is TGTGCCAGCAGTTACTCGATAGGCAGGGATTTGGGCTACACCTTC. Protein product: CASSYSIGRDLGYTF.

The CDR3 coding sequence is TGCAGCTCCTTTCTCGTCACGGACTATGGCTACACCTTC. It translates to CSSFLVTDYGYTF. The rearrangement uses TRBV29-1 and TRBJ1-2; no firm D call. This CDR3 is built from 13 residues. V was trimmed by 8 bases and J by 3 bases, leaving 16 bases between them. Per the germline V gene, CDR1 is SQVTM and CDR2 is ANQGSEA.

The CDR3 DNA is TGTGCCAGCAGCTGGGGAGCGGGGCTGGTAGAGACCCAGTACTTC. It specifies CASSWGAGLVETQYF. This chain uses TRBV5-8 with TRBJ2-5, with 7 bases identical to TRBD2. V lost 3 bases to trimming and J lost 4 bases; unmatched junction nucleotides: 9. CDR3 size: 15 residues. CDR1 is SGHTS, CDR2 YDEGEE, per germline. The full variable domain, its missing parts supplied by reference TRBV5-8 and TRBJ2-5, is EAGVTQSPTHLIKTRGQQATLRCSPISGHTSVYWYQQALGLGLQFLLWYDEGEERNRGNFPPRFSGRQFPNYSSELNVNALELEDSALYLCASSWGAGLVETQYFGPGTRLLVL.

The chain uses TRBV7-8 and TRBJ1-4; 12 bases fit TRBD1. With V trimmed by 5 bases and J by 4 bases, 5 bases remained unmatched. In germline, CDR1 is SGHVS, CDR2 FQNEAQ. This CDR3 has 16 residues. This chain's CDR3 is CASSRGTGGVNEKLFF. DNA for the CDR3: TGTGCCAGCAGCCGCGGGACAGGGGGCGTTAATGAAAAACTGTTTTTT.

In this sample, this clone turned up a few times. The chain recombines TRBV5-6 with TRBJ2-7; 10 bases are a match to TRBD1. The V gene's germline CDR1 is SGHDT and CDR2 YYEEEE. This CDR3 comprises 14 residues. The V segment lost 2 bases and the J segment 3 bases; nucleotides outside the gene matches: 2. Here the CDR3 reads CASSFRDRGYEQYF. CDR3 in DNA: TGTGCCAGCAGCTTCCGGGACAGGGGCTACGAGCAGTACTTC.

The chain has TRBV11-2 and TRBJ1-5; D is uncertain. Germline CDR1 SGHAT, CDR2 FQNNGV. This CDR3 is 15 amino acids long. Trimming took 7 bases from V and 7 from J, leaving 20 bases between them. In DNA, the CDR3 is TGTGCCAGCATCCCCGGAGGAAGGCCCGGGCAGCCCCAGCATTTT. This codes for CASIPGGRPGQPQHF.

The chain is built from TRBV5-1 and TRBJ1-2; 11 nucleotides match TRBD1. The germline V gene encodes CDR1 SGHRS and CDR2 YFSETQ. This CDR3 spans 19 amino acids. Trimming at V came to 2 bases and at J to 2 bases, leaving 14 bases not matched to a gene. The CDR3 protein is CASSFSRTGTGGLNYGYTF. For the CDR3, the DNA is TGCGCCAGCAGCTTTTCGAGGACCGGGACAGGGGGTCTAAACTATGGCTACACCTTC.

The chain recombines TRBV5-1 with TRBJ2-7; 9 nucleotides agree with TRBD1. The CDR3 extends over 16 amino acids. The germline V gene encodes CDR1 SGHRS and CDR2 YFSETQ. J gave up 2 bases and V 4 bases, and 10 bases lay outside the gene matches. The DNA for the CDR3 is TGCGCCAGCAGCGTAGCCACCGGGACAGGGACCTACGAGCAGTACTTC. Translating gives CASSVATGTGTYEQYF.

The CDR3 sequence is CASRLAGVYEQFF. The CDR3 DNA reads as TGTGCCAGCCGGCTAGCGGGAGTGTACGAGCAGTTCTTC. The V gene is TRBV11-3, the J gene TRBJ2-1; 10 bases are a match to TRBD2. The germline V gene encodes CDR1 SGHNT and CDR2 YENEEA. The CDR3 is 13 amino acids. V gave up 8 bases and J gave up 10 bases; unmatched junction bases: 8.

The chain links TRBV5-5 to TRBJ2-7; D unclear. Per germline, CDR1 SGHKS and CDR2 YYEKEE (reference sequence). V was cut by 2 bases and J by 2 bases, with 5 bases left in between. CDR3 length: 12 amino acids. CDR3 bases: TGTGCCAGCAGCTTCTCAGCCTACGAGCAGTACTTC. Translation gives CASSFSAYEQYF.

The chain couples TRBV3-1 (or the pseudogene TRBV3-2) to TRBJ1-2, with D unresolved. V lost 4 bases, J lost 0 bases, and 6 bases lay in between. This CDR3 region has 13 residues. CDR1 and CDR2 (germline): LGHDT, YNNKEL (reference sequence). The CDR3 DNA is TGTGCCAGCAGCCGCGAGCCTAACTATGGCTACACCTTC. This encodes CASSREPNYGYTF.

The chain employs TRBV4-2 and TRBJ1-2; no clear D. CDR1 and CDR2 from the germline V gene are LGHNA and YNFKEQ. The ends were cut back, 3 bases at V and 4 bases at J, with 21 bases in the middle. This CDR3 region has 17 residues. CDR3 DNA: TGTGCCAGCAGCCATGATACCGGGAGCCTCCCCCCCTATGGCTACACCTTC. It specifies CASSHDTGSLPPYGYTF.